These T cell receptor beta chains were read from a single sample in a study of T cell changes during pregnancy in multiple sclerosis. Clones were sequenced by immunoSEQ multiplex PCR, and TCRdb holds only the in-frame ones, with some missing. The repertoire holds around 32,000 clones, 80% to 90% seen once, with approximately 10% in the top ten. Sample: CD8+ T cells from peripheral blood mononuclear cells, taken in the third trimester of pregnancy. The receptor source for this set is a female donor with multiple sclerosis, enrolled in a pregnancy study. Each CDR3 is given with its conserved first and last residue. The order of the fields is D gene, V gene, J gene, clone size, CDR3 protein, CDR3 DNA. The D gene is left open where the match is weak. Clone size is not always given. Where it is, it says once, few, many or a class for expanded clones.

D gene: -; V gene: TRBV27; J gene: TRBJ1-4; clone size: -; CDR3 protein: CASSIQGLGEKLFF; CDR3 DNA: TGTGCCAGCAGTATTCAGGGGCTTGGAGAAAAACTGTTTTTT
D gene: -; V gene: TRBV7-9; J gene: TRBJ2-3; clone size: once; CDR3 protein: CASSSNRAGTDTQYF; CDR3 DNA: TGTGCCAGCAGCTCAAACAGGGCCGGTACAGATACGCAGTATTTT
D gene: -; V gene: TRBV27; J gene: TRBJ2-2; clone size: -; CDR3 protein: CASSLRPGSTGELFF; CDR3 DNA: TGTGCCAGCAGTTTAAGGCCCGGGTCTACCGGGGAGCTGTTTTTT
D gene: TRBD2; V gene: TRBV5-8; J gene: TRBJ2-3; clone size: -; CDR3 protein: CASSRGGRRTDTQYF; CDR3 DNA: TGTGCCAGCAGCCGCGGGGGAAGGCGCACAGATACGCAGTATTTT
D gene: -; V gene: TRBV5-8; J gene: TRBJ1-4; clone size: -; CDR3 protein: CASSLGVLTGATNEKLFF; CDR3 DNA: TGTGCCAGCAGCTTGGGGGTCCTGACAGGCGCAACTAATGAAAAACTGTTTTTT
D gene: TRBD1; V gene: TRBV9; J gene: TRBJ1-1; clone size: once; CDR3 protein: CASSENRGMNTEAFF; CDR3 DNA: TGTGCCAGCAGCGAGAACAGGGGAATGAACACTGAAGCTTTCTTT
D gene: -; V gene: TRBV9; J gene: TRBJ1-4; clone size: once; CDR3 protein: CASSAGQATNEKLFF; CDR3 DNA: TGTGCCAGCAGCGCAGGACAAGCAACTAATGAAAAACTGTTTTTT
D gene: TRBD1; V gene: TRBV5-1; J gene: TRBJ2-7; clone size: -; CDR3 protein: CASSRRTGGYEQYF; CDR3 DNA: TGCGCCAGCAGCCGACGGACAGGGGGATACGAGCAGTACTTC
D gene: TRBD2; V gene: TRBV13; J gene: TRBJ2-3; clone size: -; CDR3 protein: CASSSWTSGNTDTQYF; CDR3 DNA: TGTGCCAGCAGCTCCTGGACTAGCGGGAATACAGATACGCAGTATTTT
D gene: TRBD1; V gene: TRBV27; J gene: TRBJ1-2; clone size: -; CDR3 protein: CASSSPGTGFYGYTF; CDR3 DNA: TGTGCCAGCAGTTCCCCCGGGACAGGATTCTATGGCTACACCTTC
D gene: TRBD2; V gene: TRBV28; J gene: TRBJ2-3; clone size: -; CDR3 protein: CASSPLAGAGTDTQYF; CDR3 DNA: TGTGCCAGCAGCCCGTTAGCGGGAGCGGGCACAGATACGCAGTATTTT
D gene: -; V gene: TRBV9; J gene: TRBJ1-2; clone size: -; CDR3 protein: CASSADSTASRYGYTF; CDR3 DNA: TGTGCCAGCAGCGCCGACTCGACAGCCTCCCGCTATGGCTACACCTTC
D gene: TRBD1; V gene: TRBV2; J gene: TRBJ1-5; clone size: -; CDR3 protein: CASRDRGNQPQHF; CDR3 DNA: TGTGCCAGCAGAGACAGGGGCAATCAGCCCCAGCATTTT
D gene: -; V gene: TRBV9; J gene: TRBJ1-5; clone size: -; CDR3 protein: CASSVGGGRQPQHF; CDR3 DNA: TGTGCCAGCAGCGTAGGGGGGGGCCGACAGCCCCAGCATTTT
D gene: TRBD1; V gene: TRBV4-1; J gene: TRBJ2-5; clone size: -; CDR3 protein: CASSQGDRGYQETQYF; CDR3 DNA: TGCGCCAGCAGCCAGGGGGACAGGGGTTACCAAGAGACCCAGTACTTC
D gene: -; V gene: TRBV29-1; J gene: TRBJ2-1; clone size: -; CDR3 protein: CSLIGQFGTNEQFF; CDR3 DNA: TGCAGCTTGATAGGACAGTTTGGCACAAATGAGCAGTTCTTC
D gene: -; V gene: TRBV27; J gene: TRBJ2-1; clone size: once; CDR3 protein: CASSPRGSSYNEQFF; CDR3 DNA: TGTGCCAGCAGCCCGAGAGGGAGCTCCTACAATGAGCAGTTCTTC
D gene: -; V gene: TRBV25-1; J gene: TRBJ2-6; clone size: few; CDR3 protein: CASSESLTGFSGANVLTF; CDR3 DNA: TGTGCCAGCAGTGAATCCTTAACAGGGTTTTCTGGGGCCAACGTCCTGACTTTC
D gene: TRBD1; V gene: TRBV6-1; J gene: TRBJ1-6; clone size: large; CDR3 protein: CASSEGTGSSPLHF; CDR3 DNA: TGTGCCAGCAGTGAGGGGACAGGGAGTTCACCCCTCCACTTT
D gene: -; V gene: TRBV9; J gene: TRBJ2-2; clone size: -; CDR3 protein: CASSVARLEPNTGELFF; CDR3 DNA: TGTGCCAGCAGCGTAGCCAGACTGGAACCGAACACCGGGGAGCTGTTTTTT
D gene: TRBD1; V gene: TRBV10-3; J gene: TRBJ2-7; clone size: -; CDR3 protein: CAISESGQGSGEQYF; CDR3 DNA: TGTGCCATCAGTGAGTCGGGACAGGGGTCAGGGGAGCAGTACTTC
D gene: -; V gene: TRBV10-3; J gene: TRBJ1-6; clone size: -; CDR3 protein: CAISVGGSNSPLHF; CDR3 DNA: TGTGCCATCAGTGTTGGGGGGAGTAATTCACCCCTCCACTTT
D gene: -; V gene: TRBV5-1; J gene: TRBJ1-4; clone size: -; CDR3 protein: CASSLVFEGVGEKLFF; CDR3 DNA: TGCGCCAGCAGCTTGGTATTCGAGGGGGTTGGTGAAAAACTGTTTTTT
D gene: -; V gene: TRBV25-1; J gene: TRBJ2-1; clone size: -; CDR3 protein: CASSPLGLEVNEQFF; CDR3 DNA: TGTGCCAGCAGTCCTCTGGGACTTGAGGTCAATGAGCAGTTCTTC
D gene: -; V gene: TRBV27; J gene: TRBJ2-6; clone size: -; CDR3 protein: CASSPLQGGTGANVLTF; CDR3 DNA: TGTGCCAGCAGTCCCTTACAGGGAGGGACTGGGGCCAACGTCCTGACTTTC
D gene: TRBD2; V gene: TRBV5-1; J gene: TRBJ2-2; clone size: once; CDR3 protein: CASSFPSGGPGELFF; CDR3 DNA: TGCGCCAGCAGCTTTCCTAGCGGGGGCCCCGGGGAGCTGTTTTTT
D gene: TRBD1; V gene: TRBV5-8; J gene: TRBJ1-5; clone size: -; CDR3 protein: CASSPEPVTGESNQPQHF; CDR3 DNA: TGTGCCAGCAGCCCCGAGCCGGTGACAGGGGAGAGCAATCAGCCCCAGCATTTT
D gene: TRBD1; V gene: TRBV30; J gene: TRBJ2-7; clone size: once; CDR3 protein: CAWSAGTGSTYEQYF; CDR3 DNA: TGTGCCTGGAGTGCCGGGACAGGGTCCACCTACGAGCAGTACTTC
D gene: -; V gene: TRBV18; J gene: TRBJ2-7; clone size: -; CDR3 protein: CASSADTVFGEQYF; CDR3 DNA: TGTGCCAGCTCAGCGGACACTGTATTTGGCGAGCAGTACTTC
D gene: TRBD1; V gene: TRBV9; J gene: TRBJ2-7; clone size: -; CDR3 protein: CASSAAGQGDEQYF; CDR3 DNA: TGTGCCAGCAGCGCAGCAGGACAGGGCGACGAGCAGTACTTC
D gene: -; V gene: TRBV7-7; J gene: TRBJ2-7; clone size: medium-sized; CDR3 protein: CASSLFQGYEQYF; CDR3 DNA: TGTGCCAGCAGCTTATTCCAGGGGTACGAGCAGTACTTC
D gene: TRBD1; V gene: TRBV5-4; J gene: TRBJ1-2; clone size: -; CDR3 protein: CASSLQGAQNYGYTF; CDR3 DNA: TGTGCCAGCAGCTTACAGGGGGCGCAGAACTATGGCTACACCTTC
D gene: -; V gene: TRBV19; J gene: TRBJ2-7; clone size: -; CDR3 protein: CASKSSGLAYEQYF; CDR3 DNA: TGTGCCAGTAAGAGCTCGGGATTAGCCTACGAGCAGTACTTC
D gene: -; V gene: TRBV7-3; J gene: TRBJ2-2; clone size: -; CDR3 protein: CASSTSGTGELFF; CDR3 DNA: TGTGCCAGCAGCACCTCAGGGACCGGGGAGCTGTTTTTT
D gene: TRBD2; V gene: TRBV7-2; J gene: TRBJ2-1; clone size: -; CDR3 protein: CASSPMGLGVRVGEQFF; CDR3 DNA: TGTGCCAGCAGCCCGATGGGACTAGGGGTTAGGGTCGGTGAGCAGTTCTTC
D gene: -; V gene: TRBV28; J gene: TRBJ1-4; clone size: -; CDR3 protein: CASSFSPGDATNEKLFF; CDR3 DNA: TGTGCCAGCAGTTTCTCCCCCGGGGATGCAACTAATGAAAAACTGTTTTTT
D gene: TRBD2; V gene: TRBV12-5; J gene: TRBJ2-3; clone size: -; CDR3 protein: CASGSGLADTQYF; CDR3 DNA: TGTGCTAGTGGTTCCGGACTAGCGGATACGCAGTATTTT
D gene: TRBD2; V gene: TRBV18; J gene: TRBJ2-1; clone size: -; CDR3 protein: CASSGTSGPYNEQFF; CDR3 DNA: TGTGCCAGCTCCGGGACTAGCGGGCCCTACAATGAGCAGTTCTTC
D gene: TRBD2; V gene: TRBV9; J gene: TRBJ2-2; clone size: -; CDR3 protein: CASSVGTSPGNTGELFF; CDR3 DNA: TGTGCCAGCAGCGTAGGGACTAGCCCTGGTAACACCGGGGAGCTGTTTTTT
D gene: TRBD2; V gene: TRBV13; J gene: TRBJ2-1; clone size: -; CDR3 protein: CASSQAGYNEQFF; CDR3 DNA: TGTGCCAGCAGTCAAGCGGGATACAATGAGCAGTTCTTC
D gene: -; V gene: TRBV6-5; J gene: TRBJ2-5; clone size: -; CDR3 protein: CASSYMDGSQETQYF; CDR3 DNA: TGTGCCAGCAGTTACATGGACGGGAGTCAAGAGACCCAGTACTTC
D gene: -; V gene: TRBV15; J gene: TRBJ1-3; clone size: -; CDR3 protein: CATSPDGSSGNTIYF; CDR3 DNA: TGTGCCACCAGCCCGGACGGGAGCTCTGGAAACACCATATATTTT
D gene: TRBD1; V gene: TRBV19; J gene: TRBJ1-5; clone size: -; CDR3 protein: CASSIRGQGRNQPQHF; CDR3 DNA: TGTGCCAGTAGTATCCGGGGACAGGGGAGAAATCAGCCCCAGCATTTT
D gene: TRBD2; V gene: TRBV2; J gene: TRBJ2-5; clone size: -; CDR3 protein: CASSPRLAGGTGKETQYF; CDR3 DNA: TGTGCCAGCAGTCCTCGACTAGCGGGAGGGACGGGGAAAGAGACCCAGTACTTC
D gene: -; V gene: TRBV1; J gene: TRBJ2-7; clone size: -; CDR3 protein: CTSSHGPGQEDYEQYF; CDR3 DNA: TGCACCAGCAGCCACGGACCGGGACAGGAGGACTACGAGCAGTACTTC
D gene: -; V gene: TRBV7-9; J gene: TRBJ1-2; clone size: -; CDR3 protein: CASSLGRRVDGYTF; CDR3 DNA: TGTGCCAGCAGCTTAGGTCGGAGGGTGGATGGCTACACCTTC